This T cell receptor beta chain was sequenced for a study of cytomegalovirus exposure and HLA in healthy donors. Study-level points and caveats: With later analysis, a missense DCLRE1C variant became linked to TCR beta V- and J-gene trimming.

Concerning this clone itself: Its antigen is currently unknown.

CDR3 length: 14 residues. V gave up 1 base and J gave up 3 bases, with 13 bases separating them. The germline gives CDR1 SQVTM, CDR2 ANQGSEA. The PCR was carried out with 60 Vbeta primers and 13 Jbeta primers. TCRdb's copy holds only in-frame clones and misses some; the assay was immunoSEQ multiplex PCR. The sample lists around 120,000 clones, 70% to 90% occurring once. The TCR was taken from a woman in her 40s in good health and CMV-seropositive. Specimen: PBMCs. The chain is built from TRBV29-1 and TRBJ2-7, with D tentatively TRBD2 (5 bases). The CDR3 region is CSVEGLSGSYEQYF. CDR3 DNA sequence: TGCAGCGTTGAAGGCCTTTCGGGGAGCTACGAGCAGTACTTC.